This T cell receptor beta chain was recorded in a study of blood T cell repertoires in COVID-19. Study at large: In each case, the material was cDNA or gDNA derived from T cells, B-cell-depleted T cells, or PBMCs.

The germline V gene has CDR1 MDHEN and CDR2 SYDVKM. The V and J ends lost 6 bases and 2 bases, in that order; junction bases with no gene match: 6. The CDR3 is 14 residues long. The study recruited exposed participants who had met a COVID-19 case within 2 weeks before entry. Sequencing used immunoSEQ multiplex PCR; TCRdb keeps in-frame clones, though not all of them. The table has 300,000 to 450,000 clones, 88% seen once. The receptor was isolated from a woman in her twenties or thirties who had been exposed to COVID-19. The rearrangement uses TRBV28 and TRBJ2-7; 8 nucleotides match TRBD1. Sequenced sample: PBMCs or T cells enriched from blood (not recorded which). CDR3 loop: CASSVTGGPYEQYF. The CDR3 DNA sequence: TGTGCCAGCAGCGTCACAGGGGGACCCTACGAGCAGTACTTC.